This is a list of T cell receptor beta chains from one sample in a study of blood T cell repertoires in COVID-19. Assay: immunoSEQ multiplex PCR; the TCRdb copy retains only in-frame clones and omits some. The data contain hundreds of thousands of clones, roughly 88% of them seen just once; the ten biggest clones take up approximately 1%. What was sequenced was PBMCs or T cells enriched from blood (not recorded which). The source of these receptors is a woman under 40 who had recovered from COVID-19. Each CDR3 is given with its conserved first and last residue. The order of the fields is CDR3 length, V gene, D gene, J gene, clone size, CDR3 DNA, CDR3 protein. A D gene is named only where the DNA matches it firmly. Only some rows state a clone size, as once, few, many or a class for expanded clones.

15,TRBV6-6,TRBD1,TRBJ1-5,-,TGTGCCAGCAGTGACCCGGGACAGGTCCGCCAGCCCCAGCATTTT,CASSDPGQVRQPQHF
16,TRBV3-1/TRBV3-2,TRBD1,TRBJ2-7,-,TGTGCCAGCAGCCAATTGCAGGGGGTACCCCCTCGGGAGCAGTACTTC,CASSQLQGVPPREQYF
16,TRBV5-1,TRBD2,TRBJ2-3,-,TGCGCCATACCGCACTCTAACGGGAGGAGCACAGATACGCAGTATTTT,CAIPHSNGRSTDTQYF
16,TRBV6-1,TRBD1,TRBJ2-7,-,TGTGCCAGCAGTGAATACCAAGGACAGGGTTCTTCCGAGCAGTACTTC,CASSEYQGQGSSEQYF
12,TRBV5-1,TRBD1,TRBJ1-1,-,TGCGCCAGCAGCCATGGACAGGGACAAGCTTTCTTT,CASSHGQGQAFF
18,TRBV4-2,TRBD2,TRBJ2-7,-,TGTGCCAGCAGCCTAAATACGCCGGGACTAGCGTTATCCTACGAGCAGTACTTC,CASSLNTPGLALSYEQYF
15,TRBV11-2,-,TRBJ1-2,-,TGTGCCAGCAGCCGCGGAGGGGGGGGAAGTAGTGGCTACACCTTC,CASSRGGGGSSGYTF
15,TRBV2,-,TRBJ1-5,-,TGTGCCAGCAAAGGGGTTCCGAATAGCAATCAGCCCCAGCATTTT,CASKGVPNSNQPQHF
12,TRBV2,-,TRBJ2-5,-,TGTGCCAGCAGTGGTCAGTCAGAGACCCAGTACTTC,CASSGQSETQYF
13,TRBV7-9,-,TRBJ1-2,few,TGTGCCAGCAGAGGGAGGCCAAACTATGGCTACACCTTC,CASRGRPNYGYTF
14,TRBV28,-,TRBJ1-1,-,TGTGCCAGCAGTTTTACGCGGGAGAACACTGAAGCTTTCTTT,CASSFTRENTEAFF
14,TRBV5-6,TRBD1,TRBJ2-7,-,TGTGCCAGCAGCTTACAGACAGGGATCTACGAGCAGTACTTC,CASSLQTGIYEQYF
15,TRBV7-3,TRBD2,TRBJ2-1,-,TGTGCCAGCAGCTTAATCCGGGAGGGCCGGTATGAGCAGTTCTTC,CASSLIREGRYEQFF
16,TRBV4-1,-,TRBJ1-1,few,TGCGCCAGCAGCCAAGCATACGACAGATCGAACACTGAAGCTTTCTTT,CASSQAYDRSNTEAFF
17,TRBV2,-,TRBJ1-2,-,TGTGCCAGCAGTGACACCCGCGGGATAACCCCTAACTATGGCTACACCTTC,CASSDTRGITPNYGYTF
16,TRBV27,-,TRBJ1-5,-,TGTGCCAGCAGTTTTGGTGCAGGGCCCTACAATCAGCCCCAGCATTTT,CASSFGAGPYNQPQHF
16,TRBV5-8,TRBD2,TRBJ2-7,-,TGTGCCAGCAGCTTGAGGGGGGTGACTAGCGGAGGCGAGCAGTACTTC,CASSLRGVTSGGEQYF
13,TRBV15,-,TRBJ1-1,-,TGTGCCACCAGCAGGAGGGGAGGGACTGAAGCTTTCTTT,CATSRRGGTEAFF
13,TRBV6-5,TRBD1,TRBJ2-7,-,TGTGCCAGCAGATTTCGATCGGGACAGGCCCTATACTTC,CASRFRSGQALYF
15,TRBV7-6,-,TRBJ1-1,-,TGTGCCAGCAGCTTAGTCGGAGGGTCGAACACTGAAGCTTTCTTT,CASSLVGGSNTEAFF
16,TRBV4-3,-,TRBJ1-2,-,TGCGCCAGCAGCCAAGCCGTAGGGACTTTCCACTATGGCTACACCTTC,CASSQAVGTFHYGYTF
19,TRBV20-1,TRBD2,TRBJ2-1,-,TGCAGTGCTAGTACGCCTTCGGGACTAGCGGGACTTTCCTACAATGAGCAGTTCTTC,CSASTPSGLAGLSYNEQFF
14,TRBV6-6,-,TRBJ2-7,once,TGTGCCAGCACCCACCTGGCTAGTCGCTACGAGCAGTACTTC,CASTHLASRYEQYF
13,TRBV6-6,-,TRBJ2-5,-,TGTGCCAGCAGTCCAGTCACAATCGAGACCCAGTACTTC,CASSPVTIETQYF
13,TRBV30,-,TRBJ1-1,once,TGTGCCTGGAGTGTCTCAGTATCCACTGAAGCTTTCTTT,CAWSVSVSTEAFF
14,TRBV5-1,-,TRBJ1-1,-,TGCGCCAGCAGCCTCCAGGGGAGTCCGACTGAAGCTTTCTTT,CASSLQGSPTEAFF
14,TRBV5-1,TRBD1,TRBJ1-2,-,TGCGCCAGCAGCTTGGGACAGGGGGACTATGGCTACACCTTC,CASSLGQGDYGYTF
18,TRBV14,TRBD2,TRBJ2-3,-,TGTGCCAGCAGCCTACACACTAGCGTCGGGGGGGCCCTAGATACGCAGTATTTT,CASSLHTSVGGALDTQYF
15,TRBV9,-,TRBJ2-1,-,TGTGCCAGCAGCGTAGCTTCGAGGCCGTACAATGAGCAGTTCTTC,CASSVASRPYNEQFF
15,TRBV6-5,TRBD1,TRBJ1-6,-,TGTGCCAGCAGGCTCCCTGGACAGGGAACTTCACCCCTCCACTTT,CASRLPGQGTSPLHF
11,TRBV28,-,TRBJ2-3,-,TGTGCCAGCAGTTATCTAGATGCGCAGTATTTT,CASSYLDAQYF
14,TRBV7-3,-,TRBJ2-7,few,TGTGCCAGCAGCTTAGCTTTAGGCGGCTACGAGCAGTACTTC,CASSLALGGYEQYF
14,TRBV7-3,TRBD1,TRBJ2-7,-,TGTGCCAGCAGCTTAACAGGGGGCCTGAACGAGCAGTACTTC,CASSLTGGLNEQYF
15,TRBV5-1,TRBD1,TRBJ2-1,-,TGCGCCAGCAGCATCAGACAGGGTATCTACAATGAGCAGTTCTTC,CASSIRQGIYNEQFF
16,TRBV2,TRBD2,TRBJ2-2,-,TGTGCCCATACGGGGGGGCCACGTTATAACACCGGGGAGCTGTTTTTT,CAHTGGPRYNTGELFF
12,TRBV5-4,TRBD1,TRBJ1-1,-,TGTGCCAGCAGCTGGGGACAGGACGAAGCTTTCTTT,CASSWGQDEAFF
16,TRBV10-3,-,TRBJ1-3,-,TGTGCCATCAGTGTTTTGGGAGTCTTCTCTGGAAACACCATATATTTT,CAISVLGVFSGNTIYF
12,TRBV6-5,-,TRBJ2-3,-,TGTGCCAGCAAACGGGAGCCCGATACGCAGTATTTT,CASKREPDTQYF